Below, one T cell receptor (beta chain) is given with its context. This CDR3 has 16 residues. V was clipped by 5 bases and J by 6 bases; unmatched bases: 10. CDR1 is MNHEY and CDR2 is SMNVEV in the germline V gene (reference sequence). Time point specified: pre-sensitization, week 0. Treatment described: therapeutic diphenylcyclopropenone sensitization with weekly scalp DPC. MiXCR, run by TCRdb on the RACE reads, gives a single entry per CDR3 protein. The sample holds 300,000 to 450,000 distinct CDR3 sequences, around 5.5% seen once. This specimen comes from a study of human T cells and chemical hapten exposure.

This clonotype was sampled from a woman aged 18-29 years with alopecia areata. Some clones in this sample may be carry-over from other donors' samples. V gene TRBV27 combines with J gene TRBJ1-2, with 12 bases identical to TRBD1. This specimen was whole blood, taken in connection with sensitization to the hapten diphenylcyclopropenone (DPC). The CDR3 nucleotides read TGTGCCAGCAGTCTTACGCCGGGACAGGGGGCGGATGGCTACACCTTC. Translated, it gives CASSLTPGQGADGYTF.